This T cell receptor (beta chain) emerged from a study of blood T cell repertoires in COVID-19 (dated by TCRdb to the early 2020s). Concerning the study at large: Samples covering the acute and convalescent phases of COVID-19 were provided by collaborators in the United States, Italy and Spain. The prospective study material was composed of cDNA or gDNA derived from T cells, B-cell-depleted T cells, or PBMCs. The dataset comprised deeply sampled blood TCRbeta repertoires from subjects exposed to, actively infected with, or recovered from COVID-19. A freely available public database, intended as a resource for researchers studying the immune response to SARS-CoV-2, is where the repertoires were released. Samples were obtained from the ongoing ImmuneRACE study (first 160 participants) and from roughly 1,300 subjects provided by 6 global collaborators. The sample metadata nearly always contained a de-identified subject ID, COVID-19 status, age in years and sex. Where available, HLA class I and class II types were obtained from metadata supplied by the sample provider rather than from assay-based typing. The full study reports these points: The amount of clinical and demographic metadata varied by source and participant and was provided uncurated.

Each collaborating institution followed its own protocols to collect whole blood in K2EDTA tubes. For TCRbeta analysis, collaborator samples were shipped as frozen whole blood, as isolated PBMCs, or as DNA extracted from either sample type. As to this clone: Its antigen is not yet known. The record has no base qualities; no much larger clone is one base away.

The immunoSEQ Assay, a bias-controlled multiplex PCR, was used to amplify TCRbeta CDR3 regions from genomic DNA. Per the authors' processing: The number of nucleated cells in each sample was estimated from the amplification of reference gene primers within the assay. To quantify the absolute abundance of each unique TCRbeta CDR3 rearrangement, sequence reads were collapsed and filtered. Productive Simpson clonality was computed per sample as the square root of Simpson's diversity index over productive rearrangements. This immuneACCESS table, as held by TCRdb, lists in-frame sequences with V and J called but not all clones. Of the missing ones, under half trace to an unresolved V gene in checked studies; the others have no known cause. V and J calls and clone size follow that table, whereas D and trimming were derived from the DNA. The sample includes approximately 150,000 clones, with 84% observed a single time. The ten largest clones capture around 4.8% of the sample.

This receptor was identified in a human donor in a cohort sampled during active COVID-19. Input material: peripheral blood.

The nucleotides read TGTGCCAGCAGCCCAGGGTTCGACTTCGCTGAAGCTTTCTTT. The resulting protein is CASSPGFDFAEAFF. Here the chain combines TRBV9 and TRBJ1-1; possibly the D gene is TRBD1, per 5 matching bases. Trimming takes 4 bases from V and 6 bases from J, and the germline ends sit 16 bases apart. For CDR1 and CDR2, the germline V gene lists SGDLS and YYNGEE. The CDR3 runs 14 residues from the cysteine to the phenylalanine. Only the CDR3 portion is preserved as DNA: 42 bases, with reading frame beginning at the first base. The variable domain in full, with residues beyond the CDR3 obtained from the reference TRBV9 and TRBJ1-1 genes, is DSGVTQTPKHLITATGQRVTLRCSPRSGDLSVYWYQQSLDQGLQFLIQYYNGEERAKGNILERFSAQQFPDLHSELNLSSLELGDSALYFCASSPGFDFAEAFFGQGTRLTVV.